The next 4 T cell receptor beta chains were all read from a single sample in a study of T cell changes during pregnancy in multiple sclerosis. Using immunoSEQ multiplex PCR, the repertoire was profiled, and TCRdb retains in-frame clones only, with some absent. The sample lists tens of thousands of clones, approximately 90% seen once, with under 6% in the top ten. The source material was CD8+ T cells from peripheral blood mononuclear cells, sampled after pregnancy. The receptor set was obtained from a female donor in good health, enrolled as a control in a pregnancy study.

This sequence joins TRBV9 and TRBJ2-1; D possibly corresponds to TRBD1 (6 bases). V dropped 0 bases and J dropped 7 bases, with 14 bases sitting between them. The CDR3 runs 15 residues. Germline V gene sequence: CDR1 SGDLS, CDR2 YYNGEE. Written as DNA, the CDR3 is TGTGCCAGCAGCGTAGCGGGGCAGGGGCATAATGAGCAGTTCTTC. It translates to CASSVAGQGHNEQFF. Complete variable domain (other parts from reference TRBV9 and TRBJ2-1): DSGVTQTPKHLITATGQRVTLRCSPRSGDLSVYWYQQSLDQGLQFLIQYYNGEERAKGNILERFSAQQFPDLHSELNLSSLELGDSALYFCASSVAGQGHNEQFFGPGTRLTVL.

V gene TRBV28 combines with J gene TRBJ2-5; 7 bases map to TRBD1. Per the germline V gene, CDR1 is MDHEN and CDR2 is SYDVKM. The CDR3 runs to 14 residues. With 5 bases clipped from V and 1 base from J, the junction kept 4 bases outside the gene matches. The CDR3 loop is CASSVRDSQETQYF. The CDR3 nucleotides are TGTGCCAGCAGTGTCCGGGACAGCCAAGAGACCCAGTACTTC.

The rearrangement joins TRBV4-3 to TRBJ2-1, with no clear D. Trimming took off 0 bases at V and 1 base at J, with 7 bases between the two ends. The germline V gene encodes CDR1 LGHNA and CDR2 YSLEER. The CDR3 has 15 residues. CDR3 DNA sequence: TGCGCCAGCAGCCAAGACGTAGAATCCTACAATGAGCAGTTCTTC. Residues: CASSQDVESYNEQFF.

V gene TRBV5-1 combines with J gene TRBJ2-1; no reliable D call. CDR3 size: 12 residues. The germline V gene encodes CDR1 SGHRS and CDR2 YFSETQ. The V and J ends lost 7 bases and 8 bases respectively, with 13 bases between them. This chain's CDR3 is CASSLASHEQFF. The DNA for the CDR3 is TGCGCCAGCTCCTTGGCCTCCCATGAGCAGTTCTTC. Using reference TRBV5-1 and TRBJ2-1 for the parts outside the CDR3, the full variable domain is KAGVTQTPRYLIKTRGQQVTLSCSPISGHRSVSWYQQTPGQGLQFLFEYFSETQRNKGNFPGRFSGRQFSNSRSEMNVSTLELGDSALYLCASSLASHEQFFGPGTRLTVL.